The subject of this entry is one T cell receptor beta chain. This CDR3 comprises 13 residues. Looked up from germline, CDR1 is MNHNY and CDR2 is SVGAGI (reference sequence). The V gene lost 2 bases and the J gene lost 2 bases, with 7 bases spanning the gap. From the RT-PCR reads, TCRdb called clonotypes with MiXCR, one entry per CDR3 protein. The sample contains about a million distinct CDR3 sequences, under 20% of which appear only once. The data were obtained in a study of patients and donors after allogeneic stem cell transplantation. The specimen was blood, either unsorted or a sorted T cell fraction (not recorded which). The source of this sequence is a human donor who was either an allogeneic HSCT recipient or a stem cell or donor lymphocyte infusion donor (not recorded which). It is not recorded whose cells these are; they may come from a transplant donor. The chain couples TRBV6-6 to TRBJ2-7; D not resolved. In nucleotides, the CDR3 is TGTGCCAGCAGTTACACCCTTACCTACGAGCAGTACTTC. Translation gives CASSYTLTYEQYF.